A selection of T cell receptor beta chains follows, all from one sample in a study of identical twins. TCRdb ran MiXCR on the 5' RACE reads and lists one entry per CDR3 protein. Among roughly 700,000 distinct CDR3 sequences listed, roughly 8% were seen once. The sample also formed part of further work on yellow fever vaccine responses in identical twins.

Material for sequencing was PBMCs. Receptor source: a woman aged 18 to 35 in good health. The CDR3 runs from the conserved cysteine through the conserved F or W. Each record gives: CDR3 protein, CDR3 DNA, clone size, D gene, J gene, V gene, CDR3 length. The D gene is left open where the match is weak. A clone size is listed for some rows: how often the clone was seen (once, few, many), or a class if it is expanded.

CDR3: CASRDRGTDPYHEQFF
DNA: TGTGCCAGCAGAGACCGCGGGACAGACCCTTACCATGAGCAGTTCTTC
size: NA
D: NA
J: TRBJ2-1
V: TRBV2
length: 16

CDR3: CSARDLGGDSYEQYF
DNA: TGCAGTGCTAGAGATCTGGGTGGCGACTCCTACGAGCAGTACTTC
size: few
D: NA
J: TRBJ2-7
V: TRBV20-1
length: 15

CDR3: CASSSSPEGYNEQFF
DNA: TGTGCCAGCAGCTCTAGCCCCGAAGGTTACAATGAGCAGTTCTTC
size: many
D: NA
J: TRBJ2-1
V: TRBV5-4
length: 15

CDR3: CASSPTHSGNEKLFF
DNA: TGTGCCAGCAGCCCCACGCACAGCGGAAATGAAAAACTGTTTTTT
size: NA
D: NA
J: TRBJ1-4
V: TRBV12-3/TRBV12-4
length: 15

CDR3: CAIRLSGLEETQYF
DNA: TGTGCCATCAGGTTATCAGGGTTGGAAGAGACCCAGTACTTC
size: few
D: NA
J: TRBJ2-5
V: TRBV10-3
length: 14

CDR3: CASSSGALEAFF
DNA: TGTGCCAGCAGCTCGGGTGCACTCGAAGCTTTCTTT
size: few
D: NA
J: TRBJ1-1
V: TRBV7-9
length: 12

CDR3: CATSDPNTSRGLDTQYF
DNA: TGTGCCACCAGTGACCCTAATACTAGCCGGGGGTTGGATACGCAGTATTTT
size: few
D: NA
J: TRBJ2-3
V: TRBV24-1
length: 17

CDR3: CASSFRGIYEQYF
DNA: TGTGCCAGCAGTTTTCGGGGAATCTACGAGCAGTACTTC
size: NA
D: NA
J: TRBJ2-7
V: TRBV28
length: 13

CDR3: CASRKRVSGQDTQYF
DNA: TGTGCCAGCAGAAAAAGGGTCTCGGGGCAAGATACGCAGTATTTT
size: many
D: NA
J: TRBJ2-3
V: TRBV28
length: 15

CDR3: CAISASGDEQYF
DNA: TGTGCCATCAGTGCCTCGGGAGACGAGCAGTACTTC
size: few
D: NA
J: TRBJ2-7
V: TRBV10-3
length: 12

CDR3: CSAREGIGELFF
DNA: TGCAGTGCTAGAGAGGGGATCGGGGAGCTGTTTTTT
size: few
D: NA
J: TRBJ2-2
V: TRBV20-1
length: 12

CDR3: CASMRSGSYEQYF
DNA: TGTGCCAGCATGCGTTCGGGCTCCTACGAGCAGTACTTC
size: few
D: NA
J: TRBJ2-7
V: TRBV5-5
length: 13

CDR3: CASSLEPGSEQYF
DNA: TGCGCCAGCAGCCTGGAGCCAGGGTCCGAGCAGTACTTC
size: NA
D: NA
J: TRBJ2-7
V: TRBV5-1
length: 13

CDR3: CSARDLLAGDTGELFF
DNA: TGCAGTGCTAGAGATCTCCTAGCGGGGGATACCGGGGAGCTGTTTTTT
size: few
D: TRBD2
J: TRBJ2-2
V: TRBV20-1
length: 16

CDR3: CASSVPGDNDNEQFF
DNA: TGTGCCAGCAGCGTCCCCGGGGACAACGACAATGAGCAGTTCTTC
size: few
D: NA
J: TRBJ2-1
V: TRBV7-9
length: 15

CDR3: CASSLYRGTIYEQFF
DNA: TGTGCCAGCAGTTTATACAGGGGGACAATCTATGAGCAGTTCTTC
size: NA
D: TRBD1
J: TRBJ2-1
V: TRBV28
length: 15

CDR3: CASSLGGWEGGYGGELFF
DNA: TGTGCCAGCAGTTTAGGAGGTTGGGAGGGCGGTTATGGCGGGGAGCTGTTTTTT
size: NA
D: TRBD2
J: TRBJ2-2
V: TRBV12-3/TRBV12-4
length: 18

CDR3: CASSGPSGNTGELFF
DNA: TGCGCCAGCAGCGGCCCTAGCGGGAACACCGGGGAGCTGTTTTTT
size: many
D: TRBD2
J: TRBJ2-2
V: TRBV4-1
length: 15

CDR3: CASSDGYEQFF
DNA: TGTGCCAGCAGCGATGGGTATGAGCAGTTCTTC
size: many
D: NA
J: TRBJ2-1
V: TRBV6-2/TRBV6-3
length: 11

CDR3: CASSRGIIETQYF
DNA: TGTGCCAGCAGCCGCGGCATCATAGAGACCCAGTACTTC
size: NA
D: NA
J: TRBJ2-5
V: TRBV7-2
length: 13

CDR3: CSVTRSSEQYF
DNA: TGCAGCGTCACCCGATCCTCCGAGCAGTACTTC
size: NA
D: NA
J: TRBJ2-7
V: TRBV29-1
length: 11

CDR3: CASSRRSGAISTDTQYF
DNA: TGCGCCAGCAGCCGGAGGAGCGGGGCCATTTCCACAGATACGCAGTATTTT
size: many
D: TRBD2
J: TRBJ2-3
V: TRBV4-1
length: 17

CDR3: CASSQLGGQADEQFF
DNA: TGTGCCAGCAGCCAACTCGGGGGGCAGGCGGATGAGCAGTTCTTC
size: few
D: NA
J: TRBJ2-1
V: TRBV14
length: 15

CDR3: CASSYSPIWGANTGELFF
DNA: TGTGCCAGCAGTTACTCGCCAATTTGGGGGGCTAACACCGGGGAGCTGTTTTTT
size: NA
D: NA
J: TRBJ2-2
V: TRBV6-5
length: 18

CDR3: CSARDLKGVGETQYF
DNA: TGCAGTGCTAGAGATTTAAAGGGAGTAGGAGAGACCCAGTACTTC
size: NA
D: NA
J: TRBJ2-5
V: TRBV20-1
length: 15

CDR3: CASSPGTSGANVLTF
DNA: TGTGCCAGCAGTCCGGGGACATCCGGGGCCAACGTCCTGACTTTC
size: many
D: NA
J: TRBJ2-6
V: TRBV28
length: 15